These T cell receptor beta chains were read from a single sample in a study of T cells in Graves' hyperthyroidism and ophthalmopathy. TCRdb processed the multiplex PCR reads anew with MiXCR; each CDR3 protein has one entry. The data hold roughly 570,000 distinct CDR3 sequences, with 15% to 18% observed a single time. The sample was blood. These receptors came from a woman under 40 with Graves' hyperthyroidism. CDR3s include the opening cysteine and the closing phenylalanine or tryptophan. D genes are given only for firm matches. For some rows the clone size is stated as once, few or many, or as a class when expanded; others skip it.

abundance | d_gene | j_gene | v_gene | CDR3nt | CDR3aa
many | TRBD2 | TRBJ2-5 | TRBV6-1 | TGTGCCAGCAGTCCCTTTAGCGGGAGAGCTCAGTACTTC | CASSPFSGRAQYF
many | NA | TRBJ1-6 | TRBV7-2 | TGTGCCAGCAGCCCCCGGGATAACTATAATTCACCCCTCCACTTT | CASSPRDNYNSPLHF
many | TRBD2 | TRBJ2-3 | TRBV20-1 | TGCAGTGCTATTAGCGGGAGGGCCGAGGGAGATACGCAGTATTTT | CSAISGRAEGDTQYF
few | TRBD1 | TRBJ2-3 | TRBV3-1 | TGTGCCAGCAGCCCCGGGACAGCTAGCACAGATACGCAGTATTTT | CASSPGTASTDTQYF
many | NA | TRBJ2-3 | TRBV5-1 | TGCGCCAGCAGCACCCCGACGGAGGCAGGGGTGGGCACAGATACGCAGTATTTT | CASSTPTEAGVGTDTQYF
NA | TRBD2 | TRBJ2-1 | TRBV10-1 | TGCGCCAGCAGTGACGGTATAGCGGGAGGGATCTCCTACAATGAGCAGTTCTTC | CASSDGIAGGISYNEQFF
once | NA | TRBJ2-7 | TRBV6-1 | TGTGCCAGCAGTACCAGGGGGACTATAGGGGAGCAGTACTTC | CASSTRGTIGEQYF
few | TRBD2 | TRBJ2-5 | TRBV12-3/TRBV12-4 | TGTGCCAGCAGTTTAGCGGGGGAGGGTTCCAGGTACTTC | CASSLAGEGSRYF
few | NA | TRBJ2-7 | TRBV11-1 | TGTGCCAGCAGCCCCGTCGTCGAGCAGTACTTC | CASSPVVEQYF
few | NA | TRBJ2-4 | TRBV18 | TGTGCCAGCTCACCACTTCGGGCGGCGATAAACATTCAGTACTTC | CASSPLRAAINIQYF
many | TRBD2 | TRBJ2-1 | TRBV11-2 | TGTGCCAGCAGCACACTAGCGGGGATCAGTTACAATGAGCAGTTCTTC | CASSTLAGISYNEQFF
NA | TRBD1 | TRBJ1-1 | TRBV12-3/TRBV12-4 | TGTGCCAGCAGTGACTCAGGGGGCACTGAAGCTTTCTTT | CASSDSGGTEAFF
once | TRBD1 | TRBJ2-3 | TRBV7-2 | TGTGCCAGCAGGCGGCAGGGGGCTACGGTGGGCACAGATACGCAGTATTTT | CASRRQGATVGTDTQYF
many | TRBD2 | TRBJ2-7 | TRBV10-1 | TGCGCCAGCAGTGGACCGGGACTAGCGACCTACGAGCAGTACTTC | CASSGPGLATYEQYF
NA | TRBD2 | TRBJ2-7 | TRBV10-2 | TGCGCCAGCAGATTAGCGGGAGGGCCCTCCGAGCAGTACTTC | CASRLAGGPSEQYF
many | NA | TRBJ2-7 | TRBV20-1 | TGCAGTGCTAGGATCCTGGGGGGTCCCTACGAGCAGTACTTC | CSARILGGPYEQYF
many | NA | TRBJ2-7 | TRBV5-1 | TGCGCCAGCAGCTACCGGGACGGAACCTACGAGCAGTACTTC | CASSYRDGTYEQYF
many | NA | TRBJ2-7 | TRBV3-1 | TGTGCCAGCAGCCAAGTCCAGGGTTTGGAGCAGTACTTC | CASSQVQGLEQYF
NA | NA | TRBJ1-5 | TRBV4-1 | TGCGCCAGCAGCCAAGCCCTTGGGGTGAGCAATCAGCCCCAGCATTTT | CASSQALGVSNQPQHF
many | TRBD2 | TRBJ2-1 | TRBV2 | TGTGCCAGCAGTGTTAGCGGGAGCACCTACAATGAGCAGTTCTTC | CASSVSGSTYNEQFF
many | NA | TRBJ1-5 | TRBV12-5 | TGTGCTAGTGGTTTCGGACCGAATCAGCCCCAGCATTTT | CASGFGPNQPQHF
many | TRBD1 | TRBJ2-1 | TRBV12-3/TRBV12-4 | TGTGCCAGCACCCCTGGGACAGGGAGTAAGCAGTTCTTC | CASTPGTGSKQFF
NA | NA | TRBJ2-2 | TRBV5-1 | TGCGCCAGCAGCTCCGTTCTCGGGGAGCTGTTTTTT | CASSSVLGELFF
NA | NA | TRBJ2-2 | TRBV29-1 | TGCAGCGTTGGATCCACCGGGGAGCTGTTTTTT | CSVGSTGELFF
many | NA | TRBJ2-1 | TRBV2 | TGTGCCAGCAGTGACGGGGAGCAGTTCTTC | CASSDGEQFF
few | TRBD2 | TRBJ2-5 | TRBV28 | TGTGCCAGCAGGGGGGGGGGACTAGCGAAGCAAGAGACCCAGTACTTC | CASRGGGLAKQETQYF
few | NA | TRBJ1-5 | TRBV25-1 | TGTGCCAGTGCACAGGGTGGCAATCAGCCCCAGCATTTT | CASAQGGNQPQHF
NA | NA | TRBJ2-1 | TRBV10-3 | TGTGCCATCAGTCGGGAAGAGGGAGAAAGGCAGTTCTTC | CAISREEGERQFF
many | TRBD1 | TRBJ2-1 | TRBV5-1 | TGCGCCAGCAGCTTGGTCGGGACAGCGATATTCAATGAGCAGTTCTTC | CASSLVGTAIFNEQFF
many | TRBD1 | TRBJ2-1 | TRBV7-3 | TGTGCCAGCAGCCAGGGGGCTAGAATAACAAACACCAATGAGCAGTTCTTC | CASSQGARITNTNEQFF
NA | TRBD1 | TRBJ1-2 | TRBV28 | TGTGCCAGCAGTGCAGGGGGCATCTATGGCTACACCTTC | CASSAGGIYGYTF
NA | NA | TRBJ1-5 | TRBV3-1 | TGTGCCAGCAGCCAGCAATCTACGAGGCAGCCCCAGCATTTT | CASSQQSTRQPQHF
few | TRBD2 | TRBJ2-5 | TRBV5-8 | TGTGCCAGCAGCCCCTGGACTAGCTCTCGGTACTTC | CASSPWTSSRYF
NA | NA | TRBJ2-5 | TRBV4-1 | TGCGCCAGCAGCCAAGTACCCCAGTATACGGGGACCCAGTACTTC | CASSQVPQYTGTQYF
NA | TRBD1 | TRBJ2-5 | TRBV20-1 | TGCAGTGTACAGGGGCGGTACCAAGAGACCCAGTACTTC | CSVQGRYQETQYF
NA | TRBD2 | TRBJ2-5 | TRBV27 | TGTGCCAGCAGTTTAAAAGGGACTAGCGGGAGGTCTTACTTC | CASSLKGTSGRSYF
NA | NA | TRBJ2-5 | TRBV29-1 | TGCAGCGTTGAGGGCCAAAACCAAGAGACCCAGTACTTC | CSVEGQNQETQYF
NA | TRBD1 | TRBJ2-3 | TRBV5-1 | TGCGCCAGCAGCTCACGGGACAGGGACACAGATACGCAGTATTTT | CASSSRDRDTDTQYF
many | NA | TRBJ2-7 | TRBV6-6 | TGTGCCAGCAGTTACTCCGGCCACTCCTACGAGCAGTACTTC | CASSYSGHSYEQYF
many | TRBD1 | TRBJ1-2 | TRBV7-2 | TGTGCCAGCAGCATCCCGAGGGGGCTCGGTGGCTACACCTTC | CASSIPRGLGGYTF
NA | NA | TRBJ2-6 | TRBV2 | TGTGCCAGCAGTGTGGGTGTTTCTGGGGCCAACGTCCTGACTTTC | CASSVGVSGANVLTF
many | TRBD1 | TRBJ2-7 | TRBV27 | TGTGCCAGCAGCGCAGGGGGATTCTCCTACGAGCAGTACTTC | CASSAGGFSYEQYF
many | TRBD1 | TRBJ1-5 | TRBV12-3/TRBV12-4 | TGTGCCAGCAGTTCAGATCAGGGGGACCAGCCCCAGCATTTT | CASSSDQGDQPQHF
many | NA | TRBJ2-7 | TRBV18 | TGTGCCAGCAGCCCGCGGGACTACGAGCAGTACTTC | CASSPRDYEQYF
many | NA | TRBJ2-1 | TRBV12-3/TRBV12-4 | TGTGCCAGCAGTTTTTTTTTACAGAACAATGAGCAGTTCTTC | CASSFFLQNNEQFF
NA | NA | TRBJ2-1 | TRBV19 | TGTGCCAGTAGTATAGCCCCCACCGGCTGGACCCCCTCACCATACGAGCAGTTCTTC | CASSIAPTGWTPSPYEQFF
many | NA | TRBJ2-2 | TRBV11-1 | TGTGCCAGCAGCTTAGAAATCTTCACCGGGGAGCTGTTTTTT | CASSLEIFTGELFF
many | NA | TRBJ2-3 | TRBV2 | TGTGCCAGCAGTACAGGGCGGCGGACAGATACGCAGTATTTT | CASSTGRRTDTQYF
once | NA | TRBJ1-1 | TRBV10-3 | TGTACCAGCAGTGAGCAGAGGAACACTGAAGCTTTCTTT | CTSSEQRNTEAFF
NA | NA | TRBJ2-1 | TRBV28 | TGTGCCAGCATCACCGGGACTCCCACCTACAATGAGCAGTTCTTC | CASITGTPTYNEQFF
NA | NA | TRBJ2-2 | TRBV4-1 | TGCGCCAGCAGCAGAAGGGGAGCGGCGAACACCGGGGAGCTGTTTTTT | CASSRRGAANTGELFF
many | NA | TRBJ2-1 | TRBV30 | TGTGCCCCGCGGAGTTATGAGCAGTTCTTC | CAPRSYEQFF
NA | TRBD1 | TRBJ2-7 | TRBV3-1 | TGTGCCAGCAGCCTACGTTATACAGGGGGCGCCTACGAGCAGTACTTC | CASSLRYTGGAYEQYF
few | TRBD1 | TRBJ2-7 | TRBV20-1 | TGCAGTGCCCGAGACAGGGTAAGCGAGCAGTACTTC | CSARDRVSEQYF
many | TRBD1 | TRBJ1-5 | TRBV12-5 | TGTGCTAGTGCCCAAAGGACAGGGGCTCAGGGTCAGCCCCAGCATTTT | CASAQRTGAQGQPQHF
NA | TRBD2 | TRBJ2-7 | TRBV20-1 | TGCAGTGTTCCCCCTTGGGCTAGCGGGACATACGAGCAGTACTTC | CSVPPWASGTYEQYF
NA | NA | TRBJ2-1 | TRBV7-9 | TGTGCCAGCGGCTTAGCGCTAAGGGGGAGGGCCTCTTACAATGAGCAGTTCTTC | CASGLALRGRASYNEQFF